A single sample is the source of the 4 T cell receptor beta chains below, sequenced in a study of T cell responses to AZD1222 COVID-19 vaccine. Clones were read by immunoSEQ multiplex PCR, and TCRdb kept only the in-frame ones, dropping some. The repertoire holds more than 65,000 clones, with about 90% as singletons. The source material was peripheral blood, sampled on day 0 of AZD1222 vaccination. The receptors stem from an adult in good health.

The chain has TRBV3-1 (or the pseudogene TRBV3-2) and TRBJ2-2; 10 nucleotides align to TRBD2. The CDR3 is 17 amino acids. Trimming took 4 bases from V and 0 from J; bases not matched to a gene: 5. The germline gives CDR1 LGHDT, CDR2 YNNKEL (reference sequence). In DNA form, the CDR3 reads TGTGCCAGCAGCCGCGGGACTAGCGTAACGAACACCGGGGAGCTGTTTTTT. Translation gives CASSRGTSVTNTGELFF.

CDR3 region: CASSLGNPPTDTQYF. CDR3 nucleotide sequence: TGTGCCAGCAGTTTAGGGAACCCACCCACAGATACGCAGTATTTT. The chain recombines TRBV27 with TRBJ2-3; D is unresolved. This CDR3 is 15 amino acids long. With 2 bases removed from V and 2 bases from J, the gap between germline ends came to 11 bases. Germline values: CDR1 MNHEY, CDR2 SMNVEV (reference sequence).

This clone showed up just once. The CDR3 DNA reads as TGTGCCAGTACCAAACAGGGGCTAGGCACTGAAGCTTTCTTT. Amino acids: CASTKQGLGTEAFF. V and J are TRBV19 and TRBJ1-1; the match to TRBD1 covers 7 bases. This CDR3 is 14 amino acids long. The V gene's germline CDR1 is LNHDA and CDR2 SQIVND (reference sequence). V shed 7 bases and J 4 bases; nucleotides not matched to a gene: 9.

The gene calls are TRBV29-1 and TRBJ2-7; the match to TRBD1 covers 7 bases. Germline lookup yields CDR1 SQVTM and CDR2 ANQGSEA. The CDR3 covers 15 residues. The V gene end was trimmed by 3 bases and the J gene end by 4 bases; junction bases not matched to a gene: 12. The CDR3 DNA follows: TGCAGCGTTGAGGCCTGGGACAGCTGGGGGTACGAGCAGTACTTC. Amino acids: CSVEAWDSWGYEQYF.